The entry below describes one T cell receptor (beta chain). Random hexamers were used to reverse transcribe the RNA input (about 0.45 to 1 ug). Amplification of TCR beta CDR3 used immunoSEQ multiplex PCR across 54 Vbeta and 13 Jbeta. TCRdb called the immunoSEQ multiplex PCR reads again in MiXCR, with one record for every CDR3 protein. The repertoire includes approximately 100,000 distinct CDR3 sequences, roughly 90% of them detected once, and approximately 0.12% sits in the top ten. It was healthy donors who served as the controls, matched for age and sex. Both CD4+ and CD8+ T cells were negatively isolated, and TEMRA cells underwent FACS enrichment. Trimming stripped 3 bases from V and 0 bases from J, with 15 bases between. CDR3 size: 17 residues. Germline CDR1 is SGHVS and CDR2 is FQNEAQ. This entry belongs to a study of CD8 T cells in Susac syndrome.

This receptor was identified in a human donor in good health. Specimen: CD8+ T cells from PBMCs. The genes are TRBV7-8 and TRBJ2-1; D remains unclear. The CDR3 sequence is CASSFLPDSSSYNEQFF. The CDR3 DNA sequence: TGTGCCAGCAGCTTCCTCCCAGACTCGAGCTCCTACAATGAGCAGTTCTTC.